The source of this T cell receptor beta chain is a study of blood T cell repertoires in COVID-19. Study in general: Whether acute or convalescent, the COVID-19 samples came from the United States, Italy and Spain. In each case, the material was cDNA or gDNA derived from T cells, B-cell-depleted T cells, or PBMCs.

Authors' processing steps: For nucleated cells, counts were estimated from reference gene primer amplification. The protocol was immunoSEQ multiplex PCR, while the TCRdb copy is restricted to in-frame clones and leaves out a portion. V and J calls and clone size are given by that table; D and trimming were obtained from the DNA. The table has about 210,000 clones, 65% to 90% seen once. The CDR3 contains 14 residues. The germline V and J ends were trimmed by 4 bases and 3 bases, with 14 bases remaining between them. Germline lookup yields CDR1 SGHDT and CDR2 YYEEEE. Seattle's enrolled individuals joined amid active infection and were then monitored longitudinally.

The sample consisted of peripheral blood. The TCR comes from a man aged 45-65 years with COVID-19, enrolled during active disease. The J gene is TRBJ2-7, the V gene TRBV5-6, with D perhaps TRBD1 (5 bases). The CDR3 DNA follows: TGTGCCAGCAGCAGACAGCTCCCGAGCTACGAGCAGTACTTC. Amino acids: CASSRQLPSYEQYF.